This TCR beta chain was observed in a study of CD8 T cells in Susac syndrome. Study conclusions and caveats: The study recognized that the number of individuals in its TCR sequencing and HLA analysis was relatively small.

Germline assignment: CDR1 LNHDA and CDR2 SQIVND (reference sequence). This CDR3 comprises 15 residues. V lost 1 base and J 2 bases, leaving 11 bases between the germline ends. This clonotype was found a few times. Its antigen remains unknown. The sequenced target, TCR beta, came from blood CD8+ and CD4+ T cells. An input of about 0.45 to 1 ug of RNA was subjected to reverse transcription using random hexamers. A single record per CDR3 protein comes from TCRdb applying MiXCR to the immunoSEQ multiplex PCR reads. The sample consists of approximately 230,000 distinct CDR3 sequences, just under 95% of them appearing once.

The sequenced material came from CD4+ T cells from PBMCs. The receptor's source is a human donor with multiple sclerosis. V is TRBV19 and J is TRBJ2-5; the D call may be TRBD1 or TRBD2 (5 bases each). The CDR3 bases are TGTGCCAGTAGTATAGGTGGGACCCCGCAAGAGACCCAGTACTTC. It specifies CASSIGGTPQETQYF.